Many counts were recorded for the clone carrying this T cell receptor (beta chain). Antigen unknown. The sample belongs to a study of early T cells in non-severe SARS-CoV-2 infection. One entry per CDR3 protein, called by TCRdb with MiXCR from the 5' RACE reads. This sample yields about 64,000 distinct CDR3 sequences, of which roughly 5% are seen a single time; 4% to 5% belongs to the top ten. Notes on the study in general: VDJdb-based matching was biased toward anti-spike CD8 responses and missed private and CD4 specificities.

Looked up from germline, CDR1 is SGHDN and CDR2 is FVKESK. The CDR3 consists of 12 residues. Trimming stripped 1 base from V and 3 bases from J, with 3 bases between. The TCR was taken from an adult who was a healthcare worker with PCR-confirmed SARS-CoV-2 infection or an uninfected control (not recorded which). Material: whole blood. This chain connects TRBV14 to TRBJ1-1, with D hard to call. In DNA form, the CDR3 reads TGTGCCAGCAGCCAAGTATACACTGAAGCTTTCTTT. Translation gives CASSQVYTEAFF.